This is a list of T cell receptor beta chains from one sample in a study of technical replicates of blood from a handful of donors. Some clones are missing from TCRdb's copy, which holds only in-frame ones; the method was immunoSEQ multiplex PCR. This sample has roughly 81,000 clones, with roughly 85% found just once. What was sequenced was PBMCs. Receptor source: a human donor in good health. Some clones in this sample may be carry-over from other donors' samples. CDR3s include the opening cysteine and the closing phenylalanine or tryptophan. The D gene is left open where the match is weak. The listing skips clone size in some rows; elsewhere it reads once, few, many or a size class.

v_call	clone_size	d_call	j_call	cdr3_nt	cdr3_aa
TRBV5-1	.	.	TRBJ2-4	TGCGCCAGCAGCTTGGATTACATCAAAAACATTCAGTACTTC	CASSLDYIKNIQYF
TRBV15	.	.	TRBJ2-7	TGTGCCACCAGCAGAGATCGGGTCTTGAAGCAGTACTTC	CATSRDRVLKQYF
TRBV6-1	.	.	TRBJ2-7	TGTGCCAGCAGTGAAGCAGCCGCCAATGTGCAGTACTTC	CASSEAAANVQYF
TRBV7-9	.	.	TRBJ2-1	TGTGCCAGCAGTCGAAGGGGCGGGGAAGTTCAGTTCTTC	CASSRRGGEVQFF
TRBV28	.	TRBD1	TRBJ2-3	TGTGCCAGTTCAGAGGGGGCCACAGATACGCAGTATTTT	CASSEGATDTQYF
TRBV18	.	TRBD1	TRBJ1-1	TGTGCCAGCTCATCCGTCGGGACAGGCGAAGCTTTCTTT	CASSSVGTGEAFF
TRBV7-6	.	.	TRBJ2-2	TGTGCCAGCAGTGCTAGCGTATTAACCGGGGAGCTGTTTTTT	CASSASVLTGELFF
TRBV6-1	.	.	TRBJ2-3	TGTGCCAGCGGCAGGGGGGTGCAAGATACGCAGTATTTT	CASGRGVQDTQYF
TRBV30	.	.	TRBJ1-4	TGTGCCTGGAGCGGAGGGGAGGGTGAAAAACTGTTTTTT	CAWSGGEGEKLFF
TRBV7-9	.	.	TRBJ2-7	TGTGCCAGCAGCTTTAGCGGTAATCGGTACGAGCAGTACTTC	CASSFSGNRYEQYF
TRBV5-6	.	.	TRBJ1-1	TGTGCCAGCAGCCTAGACAGCCTCAACACTGAAGCTTTCTTT	CASSLDSLNTEAFF
TRBV7-9	.	.	TRBJ1-1	TGTGCCAGCAGCTTAGTGATAACTAGAGGGCCTGAAGCTTTCTTT	CASSLVITRGPEAFF
TRBV21-1	.	.	TRBJ1-3	TGTGCCAGCAGGACAGGGATGGGAGGAAACACCATATATTTT	CASRTGMGGNTIYF
TRBV7-3	once	.	TRBJ1-1	TGTGCCAGCAGCTCTACCAACAGGGAAAAAGCTTTCTTT	CASSSTNREKAFF
TRBV11-3	once	.	TRBJ1-3	TGTGCCAGCAGCTCCGTTGGCAGGGGATCTGGAAACACCATATATTTT	CASSSVGRGSGNTIYF
TRBV19	.	TRBD1	TRBJ2-3	TGTGCCAGTAGACCCGGGACAGGGGGGTTAGCGGGAGAGACGCAGTATTTT	CASRPGTGGLAGETQYF
TRBV28	.	.	TRBJ2-5	TGTGCCAGCAGTTTAGCGGTCCAAGAGACCCAGTACTTC	CASSLAVQETQYF
TRBV10-3	.	.	TRBJ2-5	TGTGCCACCATGGACTCCCGGTCGGGGGAGACCCAGCACTTC	CATMDSRSGETQHF
TRBV16	.	.	TRBJ2-7	TGTGCCAGCAGCCAATATGCGGGGCCCTACGAGCAGTACTTC	CASSQYAGPYEQYF
TRBV30	few	TRBD1	TRBJ1-1	TGTGCCTGGAATCCGGGACAGCGAACACTGATAGCTTTCTTT	CAWNPGQRTLIAFF
TRBV7-8	.	TRBD1	TRBJ2-2	TGTGCCAGCAGCTCAGGGACAGGCACCGGGGAGCTGTTTTTT	CASSSGTGTGELFF
TRBV5-1	.	.	TRBJ2-5	TGCGCCAGCGCGGGCCGCGATGAGACCCAGTACTTC	CASAGRDETQYF
TRBV5-1	.	.	TRBJ2-1	TGCGCCAGCAGGGGGGGTCTTGCCTACAATGAGCAGTTCTTC	CASRGGLAYNEQFF
TRBV9	.	TRBD1	TRBJ1-2	TGTGCCAGCAGCGAGGGGACAGGGAGGGGCTATGGCTACACCTTC	CASSEGTGRGYGYTF
TRBV4-3	.	.	TRBJ2-5	TGCGCCAGCAGCCAAGATCGAGCCGTCCAAGAGACCCAGTACTTC	CASSQDRAVQETQYF
TRBV5-4	.	TRBD2	TRBJ2-5	TGTGCCAGCAGCTTTACGGGGGAGGGGCGAGAGACCCAGTACTTC	CASSFTGEGRETQYF
TRBV30	.	TRBD1	TRBJ1-2	TGTGCCTGGAGTGTACTGCGGGACAGGGTATTTCGCTACACCTTC	CAWSVLRDRVFRYTF
TRBV7-9	.	TRBD2	TRBJ2-3	TGTGCCAGCAGCCGCGGGACTAGCGGGAGCACAGATACGCAGTATTTT	CASSRGTSGSTDTQYF
TRBV7-9	.	.	TRBJ1-4	TGTGCCAGCAGCATACTAGTTGGGGCAACTAATGAAAAACTGTTTTTT	CASSILVGATNEKLFF
TRBV9	.	TRBD1	TRBJ1-2	TGTGCCAGCAGCGTAGGTGGGACAGACGCCTATGGCTACACCTTC	CASSVGGTDAYGYTF
TRBV7-2	medium-sized	TRBD1	TRBJ1-1	TGTGCCAGCAGCCTTAGGGGACAGATTGAAGCTTTCTTT	CASSLRGQIEAFF
TRBV5-1	once	.	TRBJ2-7	TGCGCCAGCAGCTCGGGACAAGACGCCTTC	CASSSGQDAF
TRBV2	.	TRBD1	TRBJ1-1	TGTGCCAGCAGTCTTACGGGACAGGAGGACACTGAAGCTTTCTTT	CASSLTGQEDTEAFF
TRBV27	once	.	TRBJ2-7	TGTGCCAGCAGTTTAGAACTGTCCGCCTACGAGCAGTACTTC	CASSLELSAYEQYF
TRBV4-1	.	.	TRBJ2-1	TGCGCCAGCAGCTACTTCGGGACTCCATACAATGAGCAGTTCTTC	CASSYFGTPYNEQFF
TRBV30	once	TRBD2	TRBJ2-7	TGTGCCTGGAAATTGGGGCCCGCGGGGGGGGAGCAGTACTTC	CAWKLGPAGGEQYF
TRBV7-7	.	.	TRBJ1-5	TGTGCCAGCCCGGACAGCCAGCGAGGGTTGGATCAGCCCCAGCATTTT	CASPDSQRGLDQPQHF
TRBV4-1	.	.	TRBJ1-5	TGCGCCAGCAGCCAAGAAATAGGTCAGGTAGGTCAGCCCCAGCATTTT	CASSQEIGQVGQPQHF
TRBV5-6	.	TRBD1	TRBJ1-1	TGTGCCAGCAGCTTGCAGGGGGGAGTTATCAGGACTGAAGCTTTCTTT	CASSLQGGVIRTEAFF
TRBV11-2	.	.	TRBJ2-7	TGTGCCAGCAGCTCGATGACTAGTAGGGTCCGGGCAATCAACTACGAGCAGTACTTC	CASSSMTSRVRAINYEQYF
TRBV19	.	.	TRBJ2-7	TGTGCCAGTACCCCGCAGGGGAGTTACGAGCAGTACTTC	CASTPQGSYEQYF
TRBV5-4	.	TRBD1	TRBJ2-1	TGTGCCAGCAGCCCCGGGACAGGGGATAGGAATGAGCAGTTCTTC	CASSPGTGDRNEQFF
TRBV5-1	.	TRBD2	TRBJ2-2	TGCGCCAGCAGCCCGCGGACTAGCGGGAACACCGGGGAGCTGTTTTTT	CASSPRTSGNTGELFF
TRBV13	.	.	TRBJ1-2	TGTGCCAGCAGCTTACGTCAGGCTTATAACTATGGCTACACCTTC	CASSLRQAYNYGYTF